This T cell receptor beta chain was identified in a study of T cell responses to AZD1222 COVID-19 vaccine. Overall study results and limits: It was only 6 or 7 AZD1222 recipients who were seropositive at baseline. White British people made up most donors, females outnumbered males, and clonal diversity was possibly underestimated.

Here immunoSEQ multiplex PCR was the method, and the copy in TCRdb shows in-frame clones only, minus some. The sample records about 140,000 clones, approximately 92% being singletons. With regard to this clone: Its matching antigen is unknown.

CDR1 and CDR2 from the germline V gene are SNHLY and FYNNEI. Trimming took 7 bases from V and 2 from J, leaving 3 bases between them. The CDR3 covers 12 residues. This material consisted of peripheral blood, taken on day 0 of AZD1222 vaccination. The sequence was collected from an adult in good health. The chain links TRBV2 to TRBJ2-6; D is undetermined. The CDR3: CASITGANVLTF. CDR3 DNA: TGTGCCAGCATCACTGGGGCCAACGTCCTGACTTTC.